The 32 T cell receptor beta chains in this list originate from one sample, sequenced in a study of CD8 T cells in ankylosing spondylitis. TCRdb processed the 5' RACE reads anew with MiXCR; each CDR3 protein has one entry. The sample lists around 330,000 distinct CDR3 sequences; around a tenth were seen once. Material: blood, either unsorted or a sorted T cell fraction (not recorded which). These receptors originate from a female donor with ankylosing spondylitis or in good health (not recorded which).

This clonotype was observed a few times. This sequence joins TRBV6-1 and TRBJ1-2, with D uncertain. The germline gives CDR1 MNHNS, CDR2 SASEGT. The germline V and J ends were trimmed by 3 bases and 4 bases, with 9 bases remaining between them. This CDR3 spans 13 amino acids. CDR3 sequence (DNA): TGTGCCAGCAGTGATTGGGGAGCCTATGGCTACACCTTC. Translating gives CASSDWGAYGYTF.

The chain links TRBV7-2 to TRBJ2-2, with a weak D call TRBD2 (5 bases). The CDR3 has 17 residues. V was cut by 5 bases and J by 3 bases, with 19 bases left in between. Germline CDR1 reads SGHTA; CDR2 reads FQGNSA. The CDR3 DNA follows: TGTGCCAGCAGCCAAAACCCTCTAGCATCGGACACCGGGGAGCTGTTTTTT. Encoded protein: CASSQNPLASDTGELFF.

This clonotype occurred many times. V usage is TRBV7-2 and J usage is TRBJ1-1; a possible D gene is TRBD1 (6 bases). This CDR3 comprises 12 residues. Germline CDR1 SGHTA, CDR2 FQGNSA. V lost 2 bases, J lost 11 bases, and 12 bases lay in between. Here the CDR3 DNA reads TGTGCCAGCAGCTTAAACAGGGCGGTGGCTTTCTTT. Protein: CASSLNRAVAFF.

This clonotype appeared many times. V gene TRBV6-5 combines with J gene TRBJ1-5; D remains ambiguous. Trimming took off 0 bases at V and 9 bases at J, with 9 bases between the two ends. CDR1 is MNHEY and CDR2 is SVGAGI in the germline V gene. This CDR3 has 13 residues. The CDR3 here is CASSYSVQGPQHF. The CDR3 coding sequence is TGTGCCAGCAGTTACTCTGTCCAAGGGCCCCAGCATTTT.

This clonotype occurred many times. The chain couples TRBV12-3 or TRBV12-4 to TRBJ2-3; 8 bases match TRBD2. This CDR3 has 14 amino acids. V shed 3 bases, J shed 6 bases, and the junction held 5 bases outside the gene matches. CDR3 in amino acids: CASSFTGGTDTQYF. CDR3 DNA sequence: TGTGCCAGCAGTTTCACGGGAGGGACGGATACGCAGTATTTT.

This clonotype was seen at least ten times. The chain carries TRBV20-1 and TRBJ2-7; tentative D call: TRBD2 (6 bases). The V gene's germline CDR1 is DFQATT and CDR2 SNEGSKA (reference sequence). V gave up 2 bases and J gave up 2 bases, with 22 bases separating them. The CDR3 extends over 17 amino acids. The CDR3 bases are TGCAGTGCTAGAATACATTATGGGGTTAGCGGAACCTACGAGCAGTACTTC. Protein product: CSARIHYGVSGTYEQYF.

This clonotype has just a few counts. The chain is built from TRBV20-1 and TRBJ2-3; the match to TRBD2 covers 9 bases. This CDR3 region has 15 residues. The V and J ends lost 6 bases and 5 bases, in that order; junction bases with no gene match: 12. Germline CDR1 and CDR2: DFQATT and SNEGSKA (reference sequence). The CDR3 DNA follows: TGCAGTGCCAGATTTGGAGCGGGAGGTCTAGATACGCAGTATTTT. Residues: CSARFGAGGLDTQYF.

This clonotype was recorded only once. The CDR3: CSAIGQYSGNTIYF. The CDR3 DNA reads as TGCAGTGCCATAGGACAGTACTCTGGAAACACCATATATTTT. This chain uses TRBV20-1 with TRBJ1-3, with a weak D call TRBD1 (6 bases). Germline V gives CDR1 DFQATT, CDR2 SNEGSKA (reference sequence). V was trimmed by 6 bases and J by 0 bases, leaving 12 bases between them. This CDR3 has 14 amino acids.

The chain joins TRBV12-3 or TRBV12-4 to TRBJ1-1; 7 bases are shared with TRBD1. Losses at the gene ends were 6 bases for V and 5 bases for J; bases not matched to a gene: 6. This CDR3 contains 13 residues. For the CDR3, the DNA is TGTGCCAGCAGCCCAACAGGGGAAACTGAAGCTTTCTTT. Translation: CASSPTGETEAFF.

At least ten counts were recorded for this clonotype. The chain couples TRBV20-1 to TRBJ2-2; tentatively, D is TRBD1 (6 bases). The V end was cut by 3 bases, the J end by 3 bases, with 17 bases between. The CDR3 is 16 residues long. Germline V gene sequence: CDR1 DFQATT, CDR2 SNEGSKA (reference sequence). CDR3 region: CSASLHGGQHTGELFF. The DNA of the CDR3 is TGCAGTGCTAGTCTCCACGGTGGACAGCACACCGGGGAGCTGTTTTTT.

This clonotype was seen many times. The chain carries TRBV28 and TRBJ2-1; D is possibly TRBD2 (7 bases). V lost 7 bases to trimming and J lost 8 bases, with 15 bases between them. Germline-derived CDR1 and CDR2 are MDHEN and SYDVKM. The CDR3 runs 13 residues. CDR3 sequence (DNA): TGTGCCAGCATAGGGGGGGCCAGGCATGAGCAGTTCTTC. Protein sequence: CASIGGARHEQFF.

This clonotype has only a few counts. CDR3 in amino acids: CSGRPSGPRGSYNEQFF. DNA of the CDR3: TGCAGTGGAAGACCCAGTGGGCCGAGGGGCTCCTACAATGAGCAGTTCTTC. The V gene is TRBV20-1, the J gene TRBJ2-1, with D perhaps TRBD1 or TRBD2 (5 bases each). Trimming left V 7 bases short and J 0 bases short, with 22 bases between. The CDR3 consists of 17 residues. Germline CDR1 DFQATT, CDR2 SNEGSKA (reference sequence).

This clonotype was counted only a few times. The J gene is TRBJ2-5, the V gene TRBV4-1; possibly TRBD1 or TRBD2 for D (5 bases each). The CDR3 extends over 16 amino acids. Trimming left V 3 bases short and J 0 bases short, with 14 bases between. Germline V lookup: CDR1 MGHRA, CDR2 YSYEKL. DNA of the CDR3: TGCGCCAGCAGCCAGGGACCGCATACGAACCAAGAGACCCAGTACTTC. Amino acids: CASSQGPHTNQETQYF.

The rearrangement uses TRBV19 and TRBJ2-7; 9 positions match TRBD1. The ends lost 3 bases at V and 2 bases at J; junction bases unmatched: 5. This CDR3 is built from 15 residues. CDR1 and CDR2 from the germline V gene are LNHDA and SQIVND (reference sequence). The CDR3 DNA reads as TGTGCCAGTAGTATCAACAGGGGGCAGCCCTACGAGCAGTACTTC. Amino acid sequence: CASSINRGQPYEQYF.

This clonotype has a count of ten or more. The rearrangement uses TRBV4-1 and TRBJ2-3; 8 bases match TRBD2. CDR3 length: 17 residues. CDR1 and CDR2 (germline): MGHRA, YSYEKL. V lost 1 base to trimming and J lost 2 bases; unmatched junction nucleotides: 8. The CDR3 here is CASSQGTSGLYTDTQYF. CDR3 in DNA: TGCGCCAGCAGCCAAGGCACTAGCGGCTTATACACAGATACGCAGTATTTT.

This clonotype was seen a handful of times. CDR3 residues: CAISEFSSGANVLTF. CDR3 DNA: TGTGCCATCAGTGAATTTTCTTCTGGGGCCAACGTCCTGACTTTC. V is TRBV10-3 and J is TRBJ2-6, with D unresolved. Trimming cost V 3 bases and J 1 base, with 7 bases left between them. Germline values: CDR1 ENHRY, CDR2 SYGVKD. The CDR3 loop spans 15 amino acids.

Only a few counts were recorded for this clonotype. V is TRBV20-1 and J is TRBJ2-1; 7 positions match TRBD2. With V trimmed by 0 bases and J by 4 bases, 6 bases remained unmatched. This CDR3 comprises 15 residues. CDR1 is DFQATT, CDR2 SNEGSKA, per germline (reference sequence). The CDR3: CSAREGPSGYNEQFF. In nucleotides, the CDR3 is TGCAGTGCTAGAGAGGGCCCTAGCGGATACAATGAGCAGTTCTTC.

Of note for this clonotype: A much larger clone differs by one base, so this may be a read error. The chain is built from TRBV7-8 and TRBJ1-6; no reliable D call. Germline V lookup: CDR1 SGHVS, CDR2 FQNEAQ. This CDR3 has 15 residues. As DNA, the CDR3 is TGTGCCAACAGCTTGGGGAGTGCGGGGTCGGAGGCCCTCCACTTT. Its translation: CANSLGSAGSEALHF.

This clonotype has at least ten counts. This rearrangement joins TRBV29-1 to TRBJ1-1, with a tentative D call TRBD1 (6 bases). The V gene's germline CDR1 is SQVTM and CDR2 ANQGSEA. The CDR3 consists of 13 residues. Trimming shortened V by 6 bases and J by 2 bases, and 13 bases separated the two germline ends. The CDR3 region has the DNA TGCAGCGTCCTCCGGGACACTAACACTGAAGCTTTCTTT. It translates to CSVLRDTNTEAFF.

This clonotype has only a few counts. CDR3 residues: CSASPRSRGATDTQYF. In DNA, the CDR3 is TGCAGTGCTAGTCCCAGGTCTAGGGGCGCCACAGATACGCAGTATTTT. This sequence joins TRBV20-1 and TRBJ2-3, with D perhaps matching TRBD1 (5 bases). Germline loops: CDR1 DFQATT, CDR2 SNEGSKA (reference sequence). The CDR3 loop spans 16 amino acids. V was cut by 3 bases and J by 2 bases, with 18 bases left in between.

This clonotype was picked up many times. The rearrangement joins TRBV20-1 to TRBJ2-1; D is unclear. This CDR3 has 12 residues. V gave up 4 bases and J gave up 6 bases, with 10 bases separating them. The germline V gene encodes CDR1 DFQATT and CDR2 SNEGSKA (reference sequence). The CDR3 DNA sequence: TGCAGTGCTACTAGTGGGATCAATGAGCAGTTCTTC. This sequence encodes CSATSGINEQFF.

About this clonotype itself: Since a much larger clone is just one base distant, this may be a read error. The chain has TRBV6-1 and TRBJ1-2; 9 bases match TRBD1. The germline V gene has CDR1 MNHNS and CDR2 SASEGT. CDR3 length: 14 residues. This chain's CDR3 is CASSRGTGTHGDTF. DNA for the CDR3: TGTGCCAGCAGCCGAGGGACAGGGACCCATGGCGACACCTTC.

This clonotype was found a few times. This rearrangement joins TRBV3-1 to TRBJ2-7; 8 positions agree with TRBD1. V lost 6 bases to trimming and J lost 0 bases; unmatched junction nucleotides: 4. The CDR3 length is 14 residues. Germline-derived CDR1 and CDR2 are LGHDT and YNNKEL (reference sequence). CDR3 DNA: TGTGCCAGCAGAAACAGGGGGAGCTCCTACGAGCAGTACTTC. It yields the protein CASRNRGSSYEQYF.

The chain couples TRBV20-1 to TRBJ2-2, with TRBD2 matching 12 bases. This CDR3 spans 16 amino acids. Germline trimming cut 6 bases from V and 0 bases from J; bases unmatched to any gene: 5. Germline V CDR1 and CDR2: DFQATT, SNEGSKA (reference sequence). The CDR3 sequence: CSAWTSGTPNTGELFF. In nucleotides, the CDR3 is TGCAGTGCCTGGACTAGCGGGACCCCGAACACCGGGGAGCTGTTTTTT.

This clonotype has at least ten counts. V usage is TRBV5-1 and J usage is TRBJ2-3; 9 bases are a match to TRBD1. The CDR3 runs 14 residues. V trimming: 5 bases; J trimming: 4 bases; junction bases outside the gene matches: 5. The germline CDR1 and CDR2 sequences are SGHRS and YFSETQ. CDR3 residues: CASSSGTGSDTQYF. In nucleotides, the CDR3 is TGCGCCAGCAGTTCCGGGACAGGGTCAGATACGCAGTATTTT.

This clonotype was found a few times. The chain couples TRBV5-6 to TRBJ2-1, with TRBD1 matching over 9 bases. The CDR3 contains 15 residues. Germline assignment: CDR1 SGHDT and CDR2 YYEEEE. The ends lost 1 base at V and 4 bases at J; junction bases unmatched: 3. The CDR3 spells CASSLRDRAYNEQFF. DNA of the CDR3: TGTGCCAGCAGCTTGAGGGACAGGGCTTACAATGAGCAGTTCTTC.

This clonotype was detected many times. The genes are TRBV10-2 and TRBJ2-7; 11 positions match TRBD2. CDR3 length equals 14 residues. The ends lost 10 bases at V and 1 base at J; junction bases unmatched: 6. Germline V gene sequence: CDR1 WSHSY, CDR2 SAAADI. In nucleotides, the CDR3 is TGCGCCACTAGCGGACTAGCGGGTTCCTACGAGCAGTACTTC. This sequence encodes CATSGLAGSYEQYF.

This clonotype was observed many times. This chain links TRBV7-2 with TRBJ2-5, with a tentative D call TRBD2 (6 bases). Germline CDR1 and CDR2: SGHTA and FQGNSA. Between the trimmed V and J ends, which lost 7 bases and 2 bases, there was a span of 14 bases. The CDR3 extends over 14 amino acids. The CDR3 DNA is TGTGCCAGCAACCCAGCGGGCCTTCAAGAGACCCAGTACTTC. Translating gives CASNPAGLQETQYF.

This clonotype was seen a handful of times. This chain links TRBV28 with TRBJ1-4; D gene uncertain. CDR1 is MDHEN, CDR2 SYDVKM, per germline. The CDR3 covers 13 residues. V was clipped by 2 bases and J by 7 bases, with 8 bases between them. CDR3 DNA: TGTGCCAGCAGTTTACCCCCAGTTGAAAAACTGTTTTTT. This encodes CASSLPPVEKLFF. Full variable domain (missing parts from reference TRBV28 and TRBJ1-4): DVKVTQSSRYLVKRTGEKVFLECVQDMDHENMFWYRQDPGLGLRLIYFSYDVKMKEKGDIPEGYSVSREKKERFSLILESASTNQTSMYLCASSLPPVEKLFFGSGTQLSVL.

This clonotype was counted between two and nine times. Written as DNA, the CDR3 is TGCGCCAGCAAGGCTCTGGGGGCGGTAGAGACCCAGTACTTC. It yields the protein CASKALGAVETQYF. The chain joins TRBV5-1 to TRBJ2-5, with D possibly TRBD1 on 6 matching bases. The CDR3 is 14 residues long. With 6 bases removed from V and 4 bases from J, the gap between germline ends came to 16 bases. Per the germline V gene, CDR1 is SGHRS and CDR2 is YFSETQ.

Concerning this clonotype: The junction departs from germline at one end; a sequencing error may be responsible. The CDR3 DNA reads as TGTGCCAGCACTCCGGGGACATACCAAGAGACCCAGCACTTC. This gives the protein CASTPGTYQETQHF. This rearrangement joins TRBV7-2 to TRBJ2-5, with TRBD1 as a possible D gene (6 bases). The CDR3 is 14 amino acids. From germline, CDR1 is SGHTA and CDR2 FQGNSA.

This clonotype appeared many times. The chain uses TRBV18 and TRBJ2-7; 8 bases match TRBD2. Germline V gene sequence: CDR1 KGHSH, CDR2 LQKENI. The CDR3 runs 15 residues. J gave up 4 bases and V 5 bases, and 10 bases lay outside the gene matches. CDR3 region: CASSSTAGEIYEQYF. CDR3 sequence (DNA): TGTGCCAGCTCATCCACAGCGGGAGAGATATACGAGCAGTACTTC.